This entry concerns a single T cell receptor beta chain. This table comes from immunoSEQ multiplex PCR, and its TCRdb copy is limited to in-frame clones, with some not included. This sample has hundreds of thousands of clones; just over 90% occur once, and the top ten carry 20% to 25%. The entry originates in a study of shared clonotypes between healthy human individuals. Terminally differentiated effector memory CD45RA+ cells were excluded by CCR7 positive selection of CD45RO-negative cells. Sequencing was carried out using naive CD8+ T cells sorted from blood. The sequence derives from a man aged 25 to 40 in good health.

The CDR3, as DNA: TGTGCCAGCAGGGCCACAGGGGACACCGGGGAGCTGTTTTTT. It translates to CASRATGDTGELFF. The rearrangement links TRBV27 to TRBJ2-2; 7 positions agree with TRBD1. Trimming at V came to 6 bases and at J to 3 bases, leaving 4 bases not matched to a gene. Germline lookup yields CDR1 MNHEY and CDR2 SMNVEV (reference sequence). CDR3 length equals 14 residues.